The entry below gives a single T cell receptor beta chain sequence along with its context. No antigen is known for it. The CDR3 is 17 residues long. The V end lost 0 bases, the J end lost 4 bases, and 18 bases lay between the germline ends. Germline loops: CDR1 LNHDA, CDR2 SQIVND (reference sequence). The sample comes from a study of long-term antiretroviral therapy in people with HIV. The authors ran the immunoSEQ assay, v3.0, at survey level. Sequencing of each sample targeted about 35,000-50,000 T-cell genomes. Assay used: immunoSEQ multiplex PCR; TCRdb lists only in-frame clones, some missing. The sample has about 27,000 clones; roughly 82% are singletons. Whole-study findings and limits: Regardless of time point, clones expanded before ART dominated the repertoire.

Every donor contributed at least one pre-ART and at least two post-ART PBMC samples. The TCR originated in a man in his late teens or twenties with HIV. The chain combines TRBV19 with TRBJ1-2, with D uncertain. Here the sequenced sample was unsorted PBMCs, taken 0.8 years before starting antiretroviral therapy. This CDR3 is CASSIDLSGAALYGYTF. In DNA, the CDR3 is TGTGCCAGTAGTATAGATCTCTCGGGCGCGGCTCTCTATGGCTACACCTTC.